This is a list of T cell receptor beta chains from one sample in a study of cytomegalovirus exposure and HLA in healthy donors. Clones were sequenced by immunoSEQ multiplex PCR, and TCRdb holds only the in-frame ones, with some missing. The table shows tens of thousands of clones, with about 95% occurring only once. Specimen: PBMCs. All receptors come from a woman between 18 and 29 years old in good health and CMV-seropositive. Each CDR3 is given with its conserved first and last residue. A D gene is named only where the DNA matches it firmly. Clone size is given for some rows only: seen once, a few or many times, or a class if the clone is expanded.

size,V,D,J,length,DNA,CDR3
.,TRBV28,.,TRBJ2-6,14,TGTGCCAGCAGGGGGCACTCTGGGGCCAACGTCCTGACTTTC,CASRGHSGANVLTF
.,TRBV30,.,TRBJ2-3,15,TGTGCCTGGAGTGTTGGAGGCCGGTGGTTTGATACGCAGTATTTT,CAWSVGGRWFDTQYF
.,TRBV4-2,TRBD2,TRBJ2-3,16,TGTGCCAGCAGCCAAGATCCAGCTAGCGGGGCGGATACGCAGTATTTT,CASSQDPASGADTQYF
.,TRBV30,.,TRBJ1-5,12,TGTGCCTGGAGTGTACAGGGTCAGCCCCAGCATTTT,CAWSVQGQPQHF
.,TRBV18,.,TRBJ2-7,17,TGTGCCAGCTCACCATATATGCCGGACAGAAGCTCCTACGAGCAGTACTTC,CASSPYMPDRSSYEQYF
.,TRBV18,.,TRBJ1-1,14,TGTGCCAGCACCAATTCCGGGGTGAACACTGAAGCTTTCTTT,CASTNSGVNTEAFF
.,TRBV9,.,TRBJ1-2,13,TGTGCCAGCAGCGGAACTCTGCTGGTGGGCTACACCTTC,CASSGTLLVGYTF
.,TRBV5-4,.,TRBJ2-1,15,TGTGCCAGCAGCTCAGAGCGGGTATCCTACAATGAGCAGTTCTTC,CASSSERVSYNEQFF
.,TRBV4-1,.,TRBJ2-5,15,TGCGCCAGCAGCCAAGGCTCAACAGGGTTGGAGACCCAGTACTTC,CASSQGSTGLETQYF
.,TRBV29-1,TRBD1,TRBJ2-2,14,TGCAGCGCCAGGGGGCTAGACGGAACCGGGGAGCTGTTTTTT,CSARGLDGTGELFF
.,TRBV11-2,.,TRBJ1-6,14,TGTGCCAGCACCCCCGGGCGGGGGAATTCACCCCTCCACTTT,CASTPGRGNSPLHF
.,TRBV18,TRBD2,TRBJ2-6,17,TGTGCCAGCGTAGGACTAGCGGGAGTTGGTGGGGCCAACGTCCTGACTTTC,CASVGLAGVGGANVLTF
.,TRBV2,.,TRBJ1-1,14,TGTGCCAGCAGTGATGCCGAGCTGAACACTGAAGCTTTCTTT,CASSDAELNTEAFF
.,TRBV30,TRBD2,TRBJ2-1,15,TGTGCCTGGAGTGTAGCTAGCGGGAGCAGTAATGAGCAGTTCTTC,CAWSVASGSSNEQFF
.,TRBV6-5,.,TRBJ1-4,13,TGTGCCAGCACCGAGGGATTTGGTGAAAAACTGTTTTTT,CASTEGFGEKLFF
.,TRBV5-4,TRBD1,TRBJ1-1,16,TGTGCCAGCAGCCCAACGGCAGGGGGAAGGGACACTGAAGCTTTCTTT,CASSPTAGGRDTEAFF
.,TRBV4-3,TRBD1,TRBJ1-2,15,TGCGCCAGCAGCCAAACAGGGGGCGTGAGCTATGGCTACACCTTC,CASSQTGGVSYGYTF
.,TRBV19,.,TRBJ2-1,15,TGTGCCAGTAGTATAGATACAGGGCCCTACAATGAGCAGTTCTTC,CASSIDTGPYNEQFF
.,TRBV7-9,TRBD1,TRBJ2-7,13,TGTGCCAGCAGCCCCCAGGGGGAGCACGAGCAGTACTTC,CASSPQGEHEQYF
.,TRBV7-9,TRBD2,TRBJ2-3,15,TGTGCCAGCAGCTTAGTGGAGCGGGAGTTAGATACGCAGTATTTT,CASSLVERELDTQYF
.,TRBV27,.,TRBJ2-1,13,TGTGCCAGCAGTCCGGACAGTGTTCAAGAGCAGTTCTTC,CASSPDSVQEQFF
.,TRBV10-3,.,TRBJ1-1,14,TGTGCCATCAGTCAACAGGGCAGGAACACTGAAGCTTTCTTT,CAISQQGRNTEAFF
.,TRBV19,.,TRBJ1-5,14,TGTGCCAGTAGCACAGGATGGATAGATCAGCCCCAGCATTTT,CASSTGWIDQPQHF
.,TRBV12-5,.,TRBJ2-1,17,TGTGCTAGTGGTTTGGTACTAGGGAGGTTGTCCTACAATGAGCAGTTCTTC,CASGLVLGRLSYNEQFF
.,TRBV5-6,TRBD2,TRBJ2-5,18,TGTGCCAGCAGCTTACTAGCGGGGGCCCCGGCGCGAAGAGGGACCCAGTACTTC,CASSLLAGAPARRGTQYF
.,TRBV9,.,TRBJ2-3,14,TGTGCCAGCAGCACCCGACTAAGCACAGATACGCAGTATTTT,CASSTRLSTDTQYF
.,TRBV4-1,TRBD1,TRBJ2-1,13,TGCGCCAGCAGCCAGGACAGGGAGAGTGAGCAGTTCTTC,CASSQDRESEQFF
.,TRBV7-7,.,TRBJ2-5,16,TGTGCTAGCAGCTTAGTTGGGAATCAGGGTCAAGAGACCCAGTACTTC,CASSLVGNQGQETQYF
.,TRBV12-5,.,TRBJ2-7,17,TGTGCTAGTGGGTTCGGGGTGGGCCCAGACATCTCCTACGAGCAGTACTTC,CASGFGVGPDISYEQYF
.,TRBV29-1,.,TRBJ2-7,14,TGCAGCGTTAAGAAAGCGGGCCCTTCCTACGAGCAGTACTTC,CSVKKAGPSYEQYF
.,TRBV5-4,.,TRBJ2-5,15,TGTGCCAGCAGCCGCAGGGGCGGCGGTACGGAGACCCAGTACTTC,CASSRRGGGTETQYF
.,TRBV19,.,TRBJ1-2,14,TGTGCCAGTACCCCTCTTGAAATTGGGCATGGCTACACCTTC,CASTPLEIGHGYTF
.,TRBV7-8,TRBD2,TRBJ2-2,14,TGTGCCAGCAGCTTAGGGCGGGAGCTCGGGGAGCTGTTTTTT,CASSLGRELGELFF
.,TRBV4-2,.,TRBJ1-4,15,TGTGCCAGCAGCCAAGCCCAGGGTGAGGATGAAAAACTGTTTTTT,CASSQAQGEDEKLFF
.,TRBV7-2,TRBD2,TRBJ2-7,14,TGTGCCAGCAGCCCCGACGGCGGGGGGACTGGGCAGTACTTC,CASSPDGGGTGQYF
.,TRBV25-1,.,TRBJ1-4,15,TGTGCCAGCAGTGAATCAGAGGGAAGGAGTGAAAAACTGTTTTTT,CASSESEGRSEKLFF
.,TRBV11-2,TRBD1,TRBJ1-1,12,TGTGCCAGCAGCCCCGACAGGGTCAGAGCTTTCTTT,CASSPDRVRAFF
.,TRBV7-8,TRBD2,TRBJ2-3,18,TGTGCCAGCAGTGATTTCGAAAGGCGGGAGACCTCCACAGATACGCAGTATTTT,CASSDFERRETSTDTQYF
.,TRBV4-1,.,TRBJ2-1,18,TGCGCCAGCAGCCAAGATCCCCTTTGGCGGCTCGGCTACAATGAGCAGTTCTTC,CASSQDPLWRLGYNEQFF
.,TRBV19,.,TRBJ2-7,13,TGTGCCACTCAGGGGCAGATGACCTACGAGCAGTACTTC,CATQGQMTYEQYF
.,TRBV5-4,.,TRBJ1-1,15,TGTGCCAGCAGCTTGGGCGGGGGCGGCTACACTGAAGCTTTCTTT,CASSLGGGGYTEAFF
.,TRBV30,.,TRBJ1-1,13,TGTGCCTGGACCACGCGGGGGAACACTGAAGCTTTCTTT,CAWTTRGNTEAFF
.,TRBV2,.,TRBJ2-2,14,TGTGCCAGCAGAAGGGACACGAACACCGGGGAGCTGTTTTTT,CASRRDTNTGELFF
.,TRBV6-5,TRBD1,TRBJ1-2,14,TGTGCCAGCAGTGAAGGGACAGGGTATGGTGGCTACACCTTC,CASSEGTGYGGYTF
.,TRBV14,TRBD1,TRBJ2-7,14,TGTGCCAGCAGCCCAGGACAGGGTCCCTACGAGCAGTACTTC,CASSPGQGPYEQYF
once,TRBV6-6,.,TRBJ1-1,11,TGTGCCAGCACTCAATACAGTGAAGCTTTCTTT,CASTQYSEAFF
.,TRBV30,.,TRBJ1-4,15,TGTGCCTGGAGTGTATCGCGGGGGACCGGTGAAAAACTGTTTTTT,CAWSVSRGTGEKLFF
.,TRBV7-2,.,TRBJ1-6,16,TGTGCCAGCAGCTTTCCCCCCCCTAGCGGCCATTCACCCCTCCACTTT,CASSFPPPSGHSPLHF
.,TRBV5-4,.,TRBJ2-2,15,TGTGCCAGCAGCTTGGACAGGGCGAACACCGGGGAGCTGTTTTTT,CASSLDRANTGELFF
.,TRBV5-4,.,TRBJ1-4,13,TGTGCCAGCAGCTTGGGCGGGGATGAAAAACTGTTTTTT,CASSLGGDEKLFF